A single sample gave rise to the 24 T cell receptor beta chains below, sequenced in a study (dated by TCRdb to about 2015). The library came from 5' RACE. The data were produced on an Illumina MiSeq. TCRdb ran its own pipeline on the public reads, namely fastp trimming at Q25 and MiXCR clone calling, and kept in-frame beta chains. Entries are consolidated by CDR3 protein sequence, retaining the most common genes and DNA. This sample lists under 7,000 distinct CDR3 sequences; approximately 31% were detected once. 6% to 8% of the sample is taken by the ten largest. Sequencing input: memory CD4+ T cells sorted from a lymph node. This specimen's cell subset or site label, per the study, means: memory CD4+ T cells, CD4+CD45RO+CD25-. The receptors were sampled from a female donor with breast cancer.

For this clonotype: A read error may account for a junction end that differs from germline. The chain recombines TRBV5-6 with TRBJ1-5; D unclear. The CDR3 runs to 12 residues. Germline V gives CDR1 SGHDT, CDR2 YYEEEE. This CDR3 is CASSSRYQPRHF. CDR3 DNA sequence: TGTGCCAGCAGCTCCCGGTATCAGCCCCGGCATTTT. Based on the CDR3 plus reference TRBV5-6 and TRBJ1-5, the full variable domain is DAGVTQSPTHLIKTRGQQVTLRCSPKSGHDTVSWYQQALGQGPQFIFQYYEEEERQRGNFPDRFSGHQFPNYSSELNVNALLLGDSALYLCASSSRYQPRHFGDGTRLSIL.

This clonotype was counted between two and nine times. V is TRBV5-6 and J is TRBJ1-2; unclear D gene. The ends were cut back, 0 bases at V and 3 bases at J, with 9 bases in the middle. The CDR3 covers 14 residues. Per the germline V gene, CDR1 is SGHDT and CDR2 is YYEEEE. In DNA, the CDR3 is TGTGCCAGCAGCTTGGCGATGGGTGACTATGGCTACACCTTC. Amino acid sequence: CASSLAMGDYGYTF. Drawing the rest from reference TRBV5-6 and TRBJ1-2, the complete variable domain is DAGVTQSPTHLIKTRGQQVTLRCSPKSGHDTVSWYQQALGQGPQFIFQYYEEEERQRGNFPDRFSGHQFPNYSSELNVNALLLGDSALYLCASSLAMGDYGYTFGSGTRLTVV.

By share, this clonotype ranks as medium-sized. This rearrangement joins TRBV4-1 to TRBJ1-1; perhaps TRBD1 as D (5 bases). The CDR3 totals 14 residues. Germline V gene lookup returns CDR1 MGHRA and CDR2 YSYEKL. V lost 0 bases to trimming and J lost 6 bases, with 11 bases between them. The CDR3: CASSQDREAPEAFF. DNA of the CDR3: TGCGCCAGCAGCCAAGACAGGGAAGCCCCTGAAGCTTTCTTT.

This rearrangement joins TRBV20-1 to TRBJ1-1; possibly TRBD1 for D (5 bases). The ends were cut back, 6 bases at V and 12 bases at J, with 29 bases in the middle. The V gene's germline CDR1 is DFQATT and CDR2 SNEGSKA (reference sequence). The CDR3 totals 15 residues. CDR3 nucleotides: TGCAGTGCCCAACACACCAATGGGGCCAACGTCCTGACTTTCTTT. Protein product: CSAQHTNGANVLTFF.

This clonotype came up a few times. This chain connects TRBV7-2 to TRBJ1-5; D gene ambiguous. Germline lookup yields CDR1 SGHTA and CDR2 FQGNSA. Trimming shortened V by 2 bases and J by 5 bases, and 7 bases separated the two germline ends. The CDR3 has 13 amino acids. The CDR3 loop is CASSLTIHQPQHF. The DNA of the CDR3 is TGTGCCAGCAGCTTAACCATTCATCAGCCCCAGCATTTT.

This clonotype was seen only a few times. This may arise from a read error, as a much more abundant clone is one base away. This chain uses TRBV9 with TRBJ1-1, with D unresolved. Germline lookup yields CDR1 SGDLS and CDR2 YYNGEE. There are 10 residues in the CDR3. CDR3 region: CVSGDTEAFF. CDR3 sequence (DNA): TGTGTCAGCGGGGACACTGAAGCTTTCTTT.

This chain links TRBV24-1 with TRBJ2-3; tentatively, D is TRBD2 (6 bases). The CDR3 sequence is 16 residues long. From germline, CDR1 is KGHDR and CDR2 SFDVKD. Trimming shortened V by 4 bases and J by 0 bases, and 13 bases separated the two germline ends. CDR3 DNA sequence: TGTGCCACCAGTGAGTTGGGGGGACCCAGCACAGATACGCAGTATTTT. This translates into CATSELGGPSTDTQYF.

This clonotype was seen at least ten times. The rearrangement links TRBV13 to TRBJ2-7, with D possibly being TRBD2 (7 bases). Germline assignment: CDR1 PRHDT and CDR2 FYEKMQ (reference sequence). This CDR3 has 16 amino acids. Trimming left V 5 bases short and J 5 bases short, with 22 bases between. Here the CDR3 reads CASSQRRGPKVDEQYF. The CDR3 nucleotides read TGTGCCAGCAGCCAACGGCGGGGGCCCAAGGTGGACGAGCAGTACTTC.

By share, this clonotype counts as medium-sized. The chain combines TRBV6-5 with TRBJ1-2; D is ambiguous. Germline loops: CDR1 MNHEY, CDR2 SVGAGI. There are 14 residues in the CDR3. V lost 0 bases to trimming and J lost 2 bases, with 7 bases between them. Here the CDR3 reads CASSYSSDNYGYTF. Written as DNA, the CDR3 is TGTGCCAGCAGTTACTCTTCGGACAACTATGGCTACACCTTC.

This clonotype was picked up a small number of times. A much larger clonotype is one base distant, so this may be a read error. The CDR3 DNA reads as TGCGCCAGCAGCCGGAACTCGGGGCAGAGAGGGACTGAAGCTTTCTTT. This encodes CASSRNSGQRGTEAFF. The V gene is TRBV5-1, the J gene TRBJ1-1, with a tentative D call TRBD1 (5 bases). V gave up 4 bases and J gave up 5 bases, with 21 bases separating them. The CDR3 is 16 residues long. CDR1 is SGHRS and CDR2 is YFSETQ in the germline V gene.

In the case of this clonotype: The CDR3 end shows no conserved phenylalanine or tryptophan, and so a read error is likely. The chain carries TRBV7-9 and TRBJ2-3, with no clear D. This CDR3 is 12 amino acids long. V lost 7 bases and J 2 bases, leaving 7 bases between the germline ends. Germline CDR1 SEHNR, CDR2 FQNEAQ (reference sequence). The DNA for the CDR3 is TGTGCCAGCAACAAGATCACAGATACGCAGTATCTT. Residues: CASNKITDTQYL.

The chain links TRBV12-3 or TRBV12-4 to TRBJ2-7, with a tentative D call TRBD2 (7 bases). The CDR3 contains 14 residues. V was trimmed by 5 bases and J by 6 bases, leaving 17 bases between them. CDR3 region: CASSLDVRGREQYF. The CDR3 DNA is TGTGCCAGCAGTCTAGATGTGCGGGGGCGCGAGCAGTACTTC.

This clonotype was seen a few times. V usage is TRBV5-1 and J usage is TRBJ2-6; D unresolved. This CDR3 has 19 amino acids. Germline assignment: CDR1 SGHRS and CDR2 YFSETQ. Trimming removed 0 bases from V and 0 bases from J, with 16 bases in between. As DNA, the CDR3 is TGCGCCAGCAGCTTGGAGGGCCGGGCCCTCTCCTCTGGGGCCAACGTCCTGACTTTC. As protein: CASSLEGRALSSGANVLTF.

This clonotype was seen many times. This rearrangement joins TRBV5-5 to TRBJ2-5, with 13 bases aligning to TRBD2. V was pared by 6 bases and J by 5 bases, with 13 bases of the junction left unmatched. Looked up from germline, CDR1 is SGHKS and CDR2 is YYEKEE (reference sequence). The CDR3 is made up of 17 amino acids. CDR3 DNA: TGTGCCAGCACCCGACGGCCGGGACTAGCGGGACTTGAGACCCAGTACTTC. Amino acid sequence: CASTRRPGLAGLETQYF.

V and J are TRBV11-2 and TRBJ2-7, with 7 positions matching TRBD1. The CDR3 spans 18 residues. In germline, CDR1 is SGHAT, CDR2 FQNNGV. V shed 4 bases and J 2 bases; nucleotides not matched to a gene: 17. CDR3 nucleotides: TGTGCCAGCAGCTCTATTAACCGGGACAGAAGGTCCCCCTACGAGCAGTACTTC. This translates into CASSSINRDRRSPYEQYF.

This clonotype has ten or more counts. This chain uses TRBV20-1 with TRBJ2-1, with D tentatively TRBD2 (5 bases). The CDR3 runs to 14 residues. V dropped 0 bases and J dropped 1 base, with 7 bases sitting between them. Germline V lookup: CDR1 DFQATT, CDR2 SNEGSKA (reference sequence). CDR3 protein: CSARDSGSYNEQFF. The CDR3 DNA is TGCAGTGCTAGAGATTCGGGGTCCTACAATGAGCAGTTCTTC.

By share, this clonotype ranks as large. This chain joins TRBV20-1 and TRBJ2-7, with D maybe TRBD1 (6 bases). Trimming stripped 1 base from V and 4 bases from J, with 20 bases between. The CDR3 consists of 16 residues. The germline CDR1 and CDR2 sequences are DFQATT and SNEGSKA (reference sequence). CDR3 DNA sequence: TGCAGTGCTAGAGGAGCGGATGCAGGGGCGGTGTACGAGCAGTACTTC. This codes for CSARGADAGAVYEQYF.

This clonotype was recorded many times. This sequence joins TRBV7-9 and TRBJ1-1; the D gene is possibly TRBD1 (5 bases). Trimming took off 4 bases at V and 6 bases at J, with 12 bases between the two ends. Germline CDR1 SEHNR, CDR2 FQNEAQ (reference sequence). The CDR3 length is 13 residues. The CDR3 region is CASSSRQSPEAFF. CDR3 sequence (DNA): TGTGCCAGCAGCTCACGACAGTCCCCTGAAGCTTTCTTT.

The sample holds many counts of this clonotype. The rearrangement uses TRBV11-2 and TRBJ2-2, with D perhaps TRBD1 (5 bases). From germline, CDR1 is SGHAT and CDR2 FQNNGV. The CDR3 spans 14 residues. Trimming pared 6 bases from V and 5 bases from J, leaving 13 bases between. The CDR3 sequence: CASSRQQGTGELFF. CDR3 sequence (DNA): TGTGCCAGCAGTCGGCAGCAGGGAACCGGGGAGCTGTTTTTT.

This clonotype was seen a handful of times. V usage is TRBV5-1 and J usage is TRBJ2-3, with 8 bases lining up with TRBD1. In germline, CDR1 is SGHRS, CDR2 YFSETQ. V lost 4 bases, J lost 6 bases, and 7 bases stayed unmatched. The length of the CDR3 is 14 residues. The chain's CDR3 is CASSSGQGSDTQYF. The CDR3 DNA sequence: TGCGCCAGCAGCAGCGGACAGGGTTCGGATACGCAGTATTTT.

On this clonotype: Since a much larger clone is just one base distant, this may be a read error. The CDR3: CASSSPGQRSRGYTF. The CDR3 DNA sequence: TGTGCCAGCAGCTCACCCGGACAGCGCAGCAGAGGCTACACCTTC. This rearrangement joins TRBV7-9 to TRBJ1-2; maybe TRBD1 (6 bases). The CDR3 covers 15 residues. The germline V gene encodes CDR1 SEHNR and CDR2 FQNEAQ (reference sequence). V gave up 4 bases and J gave up 8 bases, with 20 bases separating them.

CDR3 in DNA: TGTGCCAGCAGCCCTCCTCAGCAGGGGGCCGGGACAAATCAAGAGACCCAGTACTTC. Translating gives CASSPPQQGAGTNQETQYF. The V and J genes are TRBV5-5 and TRBJ2-5, with 8 bases identical to TRBD1. Germline CDR1 and CDR2: SGHKS and YYEKEE (reference sequence). The CDR3 has 19 residues. Germline trimming cut 4 bases from V and 2 bases from J; bases unmatched to any gene: 19.

This clonotype was seen many times. This rearrangement joins TRBV5-6 to TRBJ2-7; D not certain. This CDR3 has 14 residues. The germline V gene encodes CDR1 SGHDT and CDR2 YYEEEE. The ends were cut back, 2 bases at V and 0 bases at J, with 9 bases in the middle. CDR3 sequence reads: CASSFGVRSYEQYF. Here the CDR3 DNA reads TGTGCCAGCAGCTTTGGTGTCCGCTCCTACGAGCAGTACTTC.

The chain combines TRBV29-1 with TRBJ2-7; tentative D call: TRBD2 (5 bases). The CDR3 has 12 residues. The germline V gene encodes CDR1 SQVTM and CDR2 ANQGSEA. The V gene lost 5 bases and the J gene lost 6 bases, with 14 bases spanning the gap. The chain's CDR3 is CSVRDFGPEQYF. The CDR3 region has the DNA TGCAGCGTTCGGGATTTCGGGCCCGAGCAGTACTTC.